The rows below give T cell receptor beta chains drawn from one sample of a study of prognosis after radiotherapy for stage I lung cancer. MiXCR was run by TCRdb on the multiplex PCR reads, yielding one entry per CDR3 protein. In the table there are around 25,000 distinct CDR3 sequences, around 36% of which are singletons. This material consisted of PBMCs, taken before or after stereotactic body radiation therapy (not recorded which). Receptors originate from a donor at least 50 years old with non-small cell lung cancer. Each CDR3 is given with its conserved first and last residue. A D gene is named only where the DNA matches it firmly. A row's size may be missing; if present it is once, few, many or a size class.

d_call j_call v_call clone_size cdr3_aa cdr3_nt
NA TRBJ1-1 TRBV2 many CASPKDLNTEAFF TGTGCCAGCCCCAAGGACCTTAACACTGAAGCTTTCTTT
NA TRBJ1-2 TRBV2 many CASREGATGGYTF TGTGCCAGCAGAGAAGGAGCGACCGGGGGCTACACCTTC
NA TRBJ2-4 TRBV19 many CASSIDRLNIQYF TGTGCCAGTAGTATAGATCGGCTAAACATTCAGTACTTC
NA TRBJ2-1 TRBV5-1 many CASSFDGSINEQFF TGCGCCAGCAGCTTTGACGGGAGTATCAATGAGCAGTTCTTC
TRBD2 TRBJ2-1 TRBV19 many CATRKAGLEANEQFF TGTGCCACCCGAAAAGCGGGACTAGAGGCCAATGAGCAGTTCTTC
NA TRBJ1-2 TRBV5-1 many CASTPQGQNYGYTF TGCGCCAGCACCCCGCAGGGGCAGAACTATGGCTACACCTTC
NA TRBJ2-7 TRBV6-1 many CASSVPGWYEQYF TGTGCCAGCAGTGTACCGGGCTGGTACGAGCAGTACTTC
NA TRBJ1-1 TRBV20-1 many CSANSGSDTEAFF TGCAGTGCTAACTCAGGGTCGGACACTGAAGCTTTCTTT
TRBD2 TRBJ2-1 TRBV27 many CAREEGGPYEQFF TGTGCCAGAGAGGAGGGAGGGCCGTATGAGCAGTTCTTC
NA TRBJ1-1 TRBV7-9 many CASSLVGVGTEAFF TGTGCCAGCAGCTTAGTAGGGGTTGGAACTGAAGCTTTCTTT
NA TRBJ2-5 TRBV25-1 few CASSENQETQYF TGTGCCAGCAGTGAAAACCAGGAGACCCAGTACTTC
TRBD1 TRBJ2-5 TRBV28 NA CASSLSTGQGKENQYF TGTGCCAGCAGTTTATCAACGGGACAGGGGAAAGAGAACCAGTACTTC
NA TRBJ2-3 TRBV15 once CATSGRDGGYTQYF TGTGCCACCAGCGGGCGGGATGGGGGATATACGCAGTATTTC
TRBD1 TRBJ1-2 TRBV6-4 many CASRPGQSVGGYTF TGTGCCAGCAGGCCGGGACAGAGCGTGGGAGGCTACACCTTC
TRBD2 TRBJ2-5 TRBV20-1 many CSADVPSSGRETQYF TGCAGTGCTGATGTCCCGAGTAGCGGGAGGGAGACCCAGTACTTC
NA TRBJ1-6 TRBV6-2/TRBV6-3 once CASSEGQGFSYNSPLHF TGTGCCAGCAGTGAAGGGCAGGGTTTCTCCTATAATTCACCCCTCCACTTT
NA TRBJ2-3 TRBV6-1 NA CASSDGPDTQYF TGTGCCAGCAGTGACGGGCCAGACACGCAGTATTTT
NA TRBJ2-7 TRBV30 NA CAWSVGAYEQYF TGTGCCTGGAGTGTTGGAGCCTACGAGCAGTACTTC
NA TRBJ2-6 TRBV11-3 many CASSPQTAPGANVLTF TGTGCCAGCAGCCCACAGACCGCTCCTGGGGCCAACGTCCTGACTTTC
TRBD1 TRBJ2-5 TRBV9 NA CASSVDRGGETQYF TGTGCCAGCAGCGTAGACAGGGGCGGAGAGACCCAGTACTTC
NA TRBJ1-5 TRBV6-1 few CASSRTENQPQHF TGTGCCAGCAGCCGGACGGAGAATCAGCCCCAGCATTTT
TRBD1 TRBJ1-2 TRBV12-3/TRBV12-4 once CASSPQGVRCTF TGTGCCAGCAGTCCGCAGGGGGTTCGCTGCACCTTC
NA TRBJ1-1 TRBV28 many CASSWGGGAEAFF TGTGCCAGCAGCTGGGGCGGGGGGGCTGAAGCTTTCTTT
TRBD1 TRBJ1-1 TRBV12-3/TRBV12-4 many CASSRQGDTEAFF TGTGCCAGCAGCAGACAGGGTGACACTGAAGCTTTCTTT
NA TRBJ2-3 TRBV20-1 NA CSAPRLDEDTQYF TGCAGTGCTCCTCGACTTGATGAAGATACGCAGTATTTT
TRBD1 TRBJ1-2 TRBV5-1 NA CASSSEGTGVYGYTF TGCGCCAGCAGCTCGGAAGGGACAGGGGTTTATGGCTACACCTTC
TRBD1 TRBJ1-1 TRBV20-1 many CSARDPITGDGTEAFF TGCAGTGCTAGAGACCCGATAACAGGGGATGGCACTGAAGCTTTCTTT
NA TRBJ1-2 TRBV30 many CAWSVGVPRGYTF TGTGCCTGGAGCGTAGGGGTACCAAGGGGCTACACCTTC
NA TRBJ1-2 TRBV5-1 NA CASSLVTIGTQYGYTF TGCGCCAGCAGCTTAGTGACCATCGGGACGCAGTATGGCTACACCTTC
TRBD1 TRBJ1-2 TRBV12-3/TRBV12-4 medium-sized CASSLEGANGYTF TGTGCCAGCAGTTTGGAGGGGGCGAATGGCTACACCTTC
TRBD1 TRBJ2-7 TRBV11-3 many CASSVKQGTYEQYF TGTGCCAGCAGCGTCAAACAGGGGACCTACGAGCAGTACTTC
NA TRBJ1-2 TRBV24-1 NA CGTSQGTGGYTF TGTGGCACCAGTCAGGGGACGGGAGGCTACACCTTC
NA TRBJ2-7 TRBV4-1 many CASSQDKQASGLSYEQYF TGCGCCAGCAGCCAAGATAAACAGGCGAGCGGACTTTCCTACGAGCAGTACTTC
NA TRBJ2-3 TRBV20-1 many CSAVSGLSSTDTQYF TGCAGTGCCGTGTCCGGGCTTAGCTCCACAGATACGCAGTATTTT
NA TRBJ2-3 TRBV7-9 once CTSSLLQAQATDTQYF TGTACCAGCAGCTTATTACAAGCGCAAGCGACAGATACGCAGTATTTT
NA TRBJ1-1 TRBV11-3 once CASSLPNTEAFF TGTGCCAGCAGCTTACCCAACACTGAAGCTTTCTTT
NA TRBJ1-1 TRBV20-1 many CSGLGNTEAFF TGCAGTGGATTGGGGAACACTGAAGCTTTCTTT